This entry lists 21 T cell receptor beta chains sequenced from one sample in a study of a mutant IDH1 vaccine in newly diagnosed glioma. As to time point: week 5, during vaccination. Every vaccination contained 300 ug of the mutant IDH1 20-mer peptide and was paired with topical imiquimod. Produced via immunoSEQ multiplex PCR; TCRdb's table is partial and in-frame only. The profile shows over 55,000 clones, roughly 82% of them singletons. These TCRs' antigens remain unknown. The material was PBMCs, obtained from a glioma patient whose treatment included an IDH1 peptide vaccine. These TCRs come from a woman aged 18-30 years with glioma. Some clones in this sample may be carry-over from other donors' samples.

The rearrangement uses TRBV6-6 and TRBJ1-3; D is ambiguous. Trimming took off 6 bases at V and 0 bases at J, with 9 bases between the two ends. CDR3 size: 14 residues. Per the germline V gene, CDR1 is MNHNY and CDR2 is SVGAGI (reference sequence). The chain's CDR3 is CASSGGTSGNTIYF. The CDR3, as DNA: TGTGCCAGCAGCGGCGGAACCTCTGGAAACACCATATATTTT.

Concerning this clone: The sample contains more than one DNA sequence encoding this CDR3. The chain is built from TRBV2 and TRBJ1-5; D unresolved. CDR3 length: 13 amino acids. The germline V gene has CDR1 SNHLY and CDR2 FYNNEI. The V gene lost 1 base and the J gene lost 8 bases, with 9 bases spanning the gap. The CDR3 nucleotides are TGTGCCAGCAGTGAAGGGACCCTGGAGCCCCAGCATTTT. Its translation: CASSEGTLEPQHF. The entire variable domain, with the rest obtained from reference TRBV2 and TRBJ1-5, is as follows: EPEVTQTPSHQVTQMGQEVILRCVPISNHLYFYWYRQILGQKVEFLVSFYNNEISEKSEIFDDQFSVERPDGSNFTLKIRSTKLEDSAMYFCASSEGTLEPQHFGDGTRLSIL.

The rearrangement links TRBV11-2 to TRBJ2-4, with D unresolved. This CDR3 spans 17 amino acids. The germline gives CDR1 SGHAT, CDR2 FQNNGV. Trimming left V 0 bases short and J 6 bases short, with 18 bases between. The CDR3 sequence is CASSLDNLGRNLNIQYF. CDR3 in DNA: TGTGCCAGCAGCTTAGATAATCTGGGCCGAAACTTAAACATTCAGTACTTC. The variable domain in full, with the rest retrieved from reference TRBV11-2 and TRBJ2-4, is EAGVAQSPRYKIIEKRQSVAFWCNPISGHATLYWYQQILGQGPKLLIQFQNNGVVDDSQLPKDRFSAERLKGVDSTLKIQPAKLEDSAVYLCASSLDNLGRNLNIQYFGAGTRLSVL.

This clone was recorded once. This sequence joins TRBV6-5 and TRBJ1-5; D uncertain. Trimming stripped 4 bases from V and 9 bases from J, with 13 bases between. Germline-derived CDR1 and CDR2 are MNHEY and SVGAGI. This CDR3 has 13 residues. The CDR3 DNA reads TGTGCCAGCAGTTTCGACACTGACACGCCCCAGCATTTT. Residues: CASSFDTDTPQHF.

This clone was found once. The gene calls are TRBV7-9 and TRBJ2-5; no firm D call. V shed 0 bases and J shed 4 bases, with 6 bases lying between them. The CDR3 contains 13 residues. CDR1 SEHNR and CDR2 FQNEAQ come from the germline V gene (reference sequence). As DNA, the CDR3 is TGTGCCAGCAGCTTAGCGAACCGAGAGACCCAGTACTTC. It codes for CASSLANRETQYF. The variable domain in full, with the rest retrieved from reference TRBV7-9 and TRBJ2-5, is DTGVSQNPRHKITKRGQNVTFRCDPISEHNRLYWYRQTLGQGPEFLTYFQNEAQLEKSRLLSDRFSAERPKGSFSTLEIQRTEQGDSAMYLCASSLANRETQYFGPGTRLLVL.

The rearrangement uses TRBV6-1 and TRBJ1-5; 12 bases are shared with TRBD1. CDR1 MNHNS and CDR2 SASEGT come from the germline V gene. This CDR3 comprises 14 residues. V lost 9 bases to trimming and J lost 4 bases; unmatched junction nucleotides: 4. The CDR3 loop is CARGQGAGNQPQHF. CDR3 sequence (DNA): TGTGCCAGGGGACAGGGGGCTGGGAATCAGCCCCAGCATTTT.

This chain uses TRBV4-1 with TRBJ1-2; D is unclear. The CDR3 has 14 amino acids. The V gene's germline CDR1 is MGHRA and CDR2 YSYEKL. Trimming shortened V by 2 bases and J by 4 bases, and 11 bases separated the two germline ends. The CDR3 DNA reads as TGCGCCAGCAGCCAATTGATAGAGAGCTATGGCTACACCTTC. This encodes CASSQLIESYGYTF.

The V gene is TRBV9, the J gene TRBJ2-7; 9 bases map to TRBD1. Germline V CDR1 and CDR2: SGDLS, YYNGEE. This CDR3 is built from 16 residues. Trimming took 3 bases from V and 1 from J; bases not matched to a gene: 8. The CDR3 DNA reads as TGTGCCAGCAGCGATTCGGACAGGGGTTTATCCTACGAGCAGTACTTC. Translation: CASSDSDRGLSYEQYF.

The chain recombines TRBV10-1 with TRBJ2-5, with D perhaps matching TRBD1 (5 bases). Germline V gives CDR1 WNHNN, CDR2 SYGVQD (reference sequence). The CDR3 spans 13 residues. Trimming shortened V by 3 bases and J by 3 bases, and 8 bases separated the two germline ends. CDR3: CASSDGAEETQYF. CDR3 in DNA: TGCGCCAGCAGTGATGGGGCGGAAGAGACCCAGTACTTC.

The chain links TRBV4-1 to TRBJ2-3; D is unclear. Germline loops: CDR1 MGHRA, CDR2 YSYEKL. Trimming took 1 base from V and 4 from J, leaving 9 bases between them. The CDR3 is 14 residues long. The CDR3 nucleotides are TGCGCCAGCAGCCAAGTGTGGAATGCAGATACGCAGTATTTT. Translated: CASSQVWNADTQYF.

V gene TRBV6-5 combines with J gene TRBJ2-7; D call uncertain. The CDR3 loop spans 11 amino acids. Germline lookup yields CDR1 MNHEY and CDR2 SVGAGI. The V gene lost 0 bases and the J gene lost 7 bases, with 4 bases spanning the gap. The CDR3 loop is CASSYSGEQYF. The CDR3 bases are TGTGCCAGCAGTTACTCAGGGGAGCAGTACTTC.

The chain uses TRBV6-5 and TRBJ1-1, with TRBD1 matching over 8 bases. Trimming cost V 5 bases and J 1 base; bases outside gene matches: 6. Looked up from germline, CDR1 is MNHEY and CDR2 is SVGAGI. This CDR3 spans 15 amino acids. CDR3 protein: CASSTTTGANTEAFF. The CDR3 DNA is TGTGCCAGCAGTACAACGACAGGGGCGAACACTGAAGCTTTCTTT.

The J gene is TRBJ1-3, the V gene TRBV12-5; 10 bases map to TRBD1. This CDR3 comprises 15 residues. V was pared by 6 bases and J by 11 bases, with 13 bases of the junction left unmatched. In germline, CDR1 is LGHNT, CDR2 FRNRAP. This CDR3 reads CASGPPGQGRIAIYF. Written as DNA, the CDR3 is TGTGCTAGTGGACCTCCGGGACAGGGGCGAATAGCCATATATTTT.

The J gene is TRBJ1-4, the V gene TRBV6-5; the D gene is possibly TRBD1 (6 bases). Germline V lookup: CDR1 MNHEY, CDR2 SVGAGI. The V end lost 6 bases, the J end lost 3 bases, and 14 bases lay between the germline ends. This CDR3 comprises 15 residues. The CDR3 nucleotides read TGTGCCAGCAGCTATCAGGGGTTCCCTAATGAAAAACTGTTTTTT. It is translated as CASSYQGFPNEKLFF.

The chain joins TRBV6-6 to TRBJ1-6; no firm D call. Germline V lookup: CDR1 MNHNY, CDR2 SVGAGI (reference sequence). Trimming took off 6 bases at V and 7 bases at J, with 16 bases between the two ends. This CDR3 comprises 15 residues. This CDR3 reads CASRPPDGGNSPLHF. DNA for the CDR3: TGTGCCAGCAGGCCACCGGACGGAGGGAATTCACCCCTCCACTTT.

The V and J genes are TRBV27 and TRBJ1-5; D is uncertain. Trimming took off 8 bases at V and 3 bases at J, with 11 bases between the two ends. Germline loops: CDR1 MNHEY, CDR2 SMNVEV (reference sequence). This CDR3 has 13 residues. CDR3 residues: CASAAGLNQPQHF. As DNA, the CDR3 is TGTGCCAGCGCCGCGGGCCTCAATCAGCCCCAGCATTTT.

J is TRBJ1-4 and V is TRBV4-1, with D unresolved. The V gene's germline CDR1 is MGHRA and CDR2 YSYEKL. CDR3 length: 15 amino acids. V lost 0 bases and J lost 6, with 11 bases in between. This chain's CDR3 is CASSQDPGLYEKLFF. CDR3 sequence (DNA): TGCGCCAGCAGCCAAGACCCAGGCCTCTATGAAAAACTGTTTTTT.

The genes are TRBV6-1 and TRBJ2-1; TRBD1 matches 12 bases. The CDR3 has 14 amino acids. The germline V gene has CDR1 MNHNS and CDR2 SASEGT. Trimming cost V 11 bases and J 7 bases; bases outside gene matches: 9. CDR3 DNA sequence: TGTGCCGGGGCACCGGGACAGGGGGCGAATGAGCAGTTCTTC. Translated: CAGAPGQGANEQFF.

This clone occurred a few times. DNA for the CDR3: TGTGCCAGCAGCGTAGAGGGTGGTGCCTCCACCTTTGAAGCTTTCTTT. Its translation: CASSVEGGASTFEAFF. V gene TRBV9 combines with J gene TRBJ1-1; no definite D call. The V gene's germline CDR1 is SGDLS and CDR2 YYNGEE. CDR3 length equals 16 residues. Trimming took off 0 bases at V and 7 bases at J, with 19 bases between the two ends.

This clone has just a few counts. The V call is TRBV10-3, the J call TRBJ1-1; no reliable D call. The ends were cut back, 3 bases at V and 3 bases at J, with 14 bases in the middle. CDR3 size: 15 residues. Germline CDR1 reads ENHRY; CDR2 reads SYGVKD. The chain's CDR3 is CAISDKAAGDTEAFF. DNA for the CDR3: TGTGCCATCAGTGACAAGGCGGCCGGGGACACTGAAGCTTTCTTT.

The V call is TRBV4-2, the J call TRBJ2-1; D is unresolved. CDR1 and CDR2 from the germline V gene are LGHNA and YNFKEQ. The V end was cut by 0 bases, the J end by 5 bases, with 5 bases between. The CDR3 contains 13 residues. DNA for the CDR3: TGTGCCAGCAGCCAAGAGATTAACAATGAGCAGTTCTTC. This encodes CASSQEINNEQFF.